The clone carrying this T cell receptor (beta chain) was recorded at least ten times. The data derive from a study of T cells after yellow fever vaccination. Study information: Markers CD3, CD45RA, CCR7 and CD95 served to sort the EM, EMRA, CM and Tscm memory subsets.

In making TCR cDNA, 5'RACE template switching added a universal primer site and UMIs to it. In TCRdb, the 5' RACE reads were re-called with MiXCR into one record per CDR3 protein. The profile shows some 22,000 distinct CDR3 sequences, less than 5.5% of them singletons. Notes on the study in general: For sorted memory subsets on day 0, almost all vaccine-responding clonotypes were undetectable.

The CDR3 has 13 amino acids. V dropped 6 bases and J dropped 9; count of bases not matched to a gene: 7. Per the germline V gene, CDR1 is DFQATT and CDR2 is SNEGSKA (reference sequence). The sample here was PBMCs, either bulk or a sorted T-cell subset (CD4+, CD8+, memory, or dextramer-sorted; not recorded which), taken roughly 45 days after the first yellow fever vaccination. The receptor was isolated from a man aged 18-30 years who received the YFV17D yellow fever vaccine. The chain is built from TRBV20-1 and TRBJ1-6, with 8 bases fitting TRBD1. The CDR3 loop is CSAPPGGGSPLHF. As DNA, the CDR3 is TGCAGTGCCCCGCCAGGGGGCGGTTCACCCCTCCACTTT.